Presented here are 23 T cell receptor beta chains from one specimen sequenced in a study of blood T cells in healthy people across ages. The use of a sample-barcoded 5' primer and a J-beta primer mix characterized a second PCR of roughly 7 to 12 cycles. Each CDR3 protein gets one entry after TCRdb re-called the 5' RACE reads with MiXCR. The repertoire includes some 750,000 distinct CDR3 sequences, roughly 20% of them detected once, and about 22% sits in the top ten. The specimen sequenced was blood. The receptors here all came from a man in his 70s in good health.

DNA of the CDR3: TGTGCCAGCAGCGTAGACGAGGGGAACACCATATATTTT. Its protein product is CASSVDEGNTIYF. J is TRBJ1-3 and V is TRBV9; D perhaps matches TRBD1 (5 bases). The germline V and J ends were trimmed by 0 bases and 7 bases, with 8 bases remaining between them. Germline-derived CDR1 and CDR2 are SGDLS and YYNGEE. This CDR3 is built from 13 residues.

V and J are TRBV21-1 and TRBJ1-1; TRBD1 is the table's D call, not checked against the DNA. TRBV21-1 is shown as a pseudogene. The CDR3 is 13 amino acids. CDR3 sequence: CASSPGKATEAFF. The CDR3 nucleotides read TGTGCCAGTTCTCCGGGAAAAGCCACTGAAGCTTTCTTT.

CDR3 sequence reads: CASSFTIGTSGISHNEQFF. The CDR3 coding sequence is TGTGCCAGCAGCTTCACTATCGGGACTAGCGGTATATCGCACAATGAGCAGTTCTTC. This chain uses TRBV7-2 with TRBJ2-1; 11 bases fit TRBD2. Germline-derived CDR1 and CDR2 are SGHTA and FQGNSA. The CDR3 covers 19 residues. V was clipped by 3 bases and J by 5 bases; unmatched bases: 15.

This chain uses TRBV29-1 with TRBJ1-4, with no clear D. Per the germline V gene, CDR1 is SQVTM and CDR2 is ANQGSEA. V was pared by 4 bases and J by 2 bases, with 14 bases between. The CDR3 is made up of 15 amino acids. CDR3 in amino acids: CSVVVSRPTNEKLFF. CDR3 nucleotide sequence: TGCAGCGTTGTGGTGAGCCGCCCGACTAATGAAAAACTGTTTTTT.

The chain has TRBV5-5 and TRBJ1-4; D not resolved. CDR1 SGHKS and CDR2 YYEKEE come from the germline V gene (reference sequence). Trimming took 0 bases from V and 4 from J, leaving 13 bases between them. This CDR3 contains 16 residues. DNA for the CDR3: TGTGCCAGCAGCTTGGCTTGGGCAGGCATTAATGAAAAACTGTTTTTT. As protein: CASSLAWAGINEKLFF.

This clonotype was recorded a few times. This chain joins TRBV12-3 or TRBV12-4 and TRBJ1-2; D is ambiguous. The CDR3 loop spans 13 amino acids. The ends were cut back, 6 bases at V and 8 bases at J, with 16 bases in the middle. CDR3 coding DNA: TGTGCCAGCAGCCCGGGAGGCGGTCTGGGCTACACCTTC. Protein: CASSPGGGLGYTF.

This clonotype has ten or more counts. This rearrangement joins TRBV29-1 to TRBJ2-7; D gene ambiguous. The V gene lost 6 bases and the J gene lost 3 bases, with 12 bases spanning the gap. CDR3 length equals 12 residues. Per the germline V gene, CDR1 is SQVTM and CDR2 is ANQGSEA. The CDR3 DNA reads as TGCAGCGTACGGCGGAATAACTACGAGCAGTACTTC. Residues: CSVRRNNYEQYF.

This clonotype was seen a few times. V gene TRBV9 combines with J gene TRBJ1-1, with D possibly TRBD1 on 6 matching bases. The CDR3 extends over 14 amino acids. Per the germline V gene, CDR1 is SGDLS and CDR2 is YYNGEE. V was clipped by 3 bases and J by 1 base, with 10 bases between them. The CDR3 coding sequence is TGTGCCAGCAGCGGCCAGGGGCGGAACACTGAAGCTTTCTTT. It yields the protein CASSGQGRNTEAFF.

This clonotype was observed a few times. The chain recombines TRBV6-2 or TRBV6-3 with TRBJ2-5; 8 positions agree with TRBD1. The DNA matches TRBJ2-7 better at its end, which makes the J call doubtful. Germline CDR1 MNHEY, CDR2 SVGEGT. This CDR3 is 14 amino acids long. The CDR3 DNA sequence: TGTGCCCCTGAACGGGACAGGAGCTCCTACGAGCAGTACGTC. Translating gives CAPERDRSSYEQYV.

This clonotype was recorded a few times. This rearrangement joins TRBV29-1 to TRBJ2-5, with D perhaps TRBD2 (5 bases). V was pared by 3 bases and J by 3 bases, with 20 bases between. Germline CDR1 is SQVTM and CDR2 is ANQGSEA. The length of the CDR3 is 16 residues. CDR3 amino acids: CSVESRRTGWKETQYF. The CDR3 bases are TGCAGCGTTGAGAGTCGCCGGACGGGGTGGAAAGAGACCCAGTACTTC.

This chain connects TRBV12-3 or TRBV12-4 to TRBJ2-7; D perhaps matches TRBD2 (5 bases). Matching the DNA end better, TRBJ2-1 makes the J call doubtful. The CDR3 length is 13 residues. For the CDR3, the DNA is TGTGCCAGCAGAACCTGGAACGGGGATGAGCAGTTCTTC. It encodes CASRTWNGDEQFF.

V gene TRBV5-1 combines with J gene TRBJ1-4; tentatively, D is TRBD1 (6 bases). V lost 4 bases to trimming and J lost 4 bases, with 17 bases between them. From germline, CDR1 is SGHRS and CDR2 YFSETQ. The CDR3 is 16 amino acids. Written as DNA, the CDR3 is TGCGCCAGCAGCGGGACACCGGGACAACATAATGAAAAACTGTTTTTT. Protein sequence: CASSGTPGQHNEKLFF.

The genes are TRBV5-8 and TRBJ2-5; possible D gene TRBD2, 5 bases. The end of the DNA fits TRBJ2-7 better, so the J call may be wrong. The CDR3 consists of 14 residues. Germline CDR1 SGHTS, CDR2 YDEGEE. CDR3 DNA: TGTGCCAGCAGCTTGGAAAGTGACTATTACGAGCAGTACGTC. This codes for CASSLESDYYEQYV.

This chain joins TRBV20-1 and TRBJ1-1; 8 bases fit TRBD1. Per the germline V gene, CDR1 is DFQATT and CDR2 is SNEGSKA (reference sequence). The junction had 6 bases not matched to a gene; V was cut back by 6 bases and J by 6 bases. CDR3 length: 12 residues. The CDR3 nucleotides read TGCAGTGCACCGGACAGGGTGGCTGAAGCTTTCTTT. It specifies CSAPDRVAEAFF.

The chain is built from TRBV12-3 or TRBV12-4 and TRBJ2-1; maybe TRBD2 (6 bases). The CDR3 is 11 amino acids. V lost 8 bases to trimming and J lost 7 bases, with 9 bases between them. Here the CDR3 DNA reads TGTGCCAGCCGTGGGGGGAATGAGCAGTTCTTC. Protein: CASRGGNEQFF.

The gene calls are TRBV24-1 and TRBJ2-5; D call uncertain. In germline, CDR1 is KGHDR, CDR2 SFDVKD. V lost 5 bases and J 7 bases, leaving 10 bases between the germline ends. The CDR3 loop spans 12 amino acids. The CDR3 DNA is TGTGCCACCAGTGCATTTGGTGTGACCCAGTACTTC. Its protein product is CATSAFGVTQYF.

A few counts support this clonotype. V is TRBV2 and J is TRBJ2-4; D is perhaps TRBD1 (5 bases). Germline CDR1 is SNHLY and CDR2 is FYNNEI. The CDR3 sequence is 13 residues long. Trimming removed 8 bases from V and 5 bases from J, with 13 bases in between. For the CDR3, the DNA is TGTGCCAGCGTCAGGGATGGGGAAAACATTCAGTACTTC. Protein product: CASVRDGENIQYF.

The chain joins TRBV5-1 to TRBJ1-1; D is ambiguous. Trimming took 1 base from V and 4 from J, leaving 11 bases between them. The CDR3 runs to 14 residues. The germline V gene encodes CDR1 SGHRS and CDR2 YFSETQ. The CDR3 reads CASSLRVGGTEAFF. In nucleotides, the CDR3 is TGCGCCAGCAGCTTGAGGGTAGGAGGCACTGAAGCTTTCTTT.

This clonotype was seen a few times. V gene TRBV6-5 combines with J gene TRBJ1-2; TRBD1 is a possible D gene (6 bases). This CDR3 comprises 13 residues. V was clipped by 2 bases and J by 7 bases, with 11 bases between them. Looked up from germline, CDR1 is MNHEY and CDR2 is SVGAGI. This CDR3 is CASSYGGRFGYTF. CDR3 bases: TGTGCCAGCAGTTACGGGGGGCGCTTTGGCTACACCTTC.

This sequence joins TRBV6-6 and TRBJ1-4; D uncertain. Germline V gene data show CDR1 as MNHNY and CDR2 as SVGAGI (reference sequence). V was trimmed by 2 bases and J by 3 bases, leaving 10 bases between them. The CDR3 extends over 15 amino acids. CDR3 coding DNA: TGTGCCAGCAGTTACGACGGCCTTTCTAATGAAAAACTGTTTTTT. It specifies CASSYDGLSNEKLFF.

This clonotype was counted only a few times. A read error may account for a junction end that differs from germline. This sequence joins TRBV4-3 and TRBJ1-4; D possibly corresponds to TRBD1 (5 bases). The CDR3 contains 15 residues. From germline, CDR1 is LGHNA and CDR2 YSLEER. CDR3 region: CASSQDQGSNEKLFF. The CDR3 nucleotides read TGCGCCAGCAGCCAAGATCAGGGATCTAACGAAAAACTGTTTTTT.

The chain carries TRBV18 and TRBJ2-5; D possibly matches TRBD1 or TRBD2 (5 bases each). Gene TRBJ2-7 matches the end of the DNA better, so the J call may be wrong. In germline, CDR1 is KGHSH, CDR2 LQKENI. The CDR3 runs to 13 residues. CDR3 DNA: TGTGCCAGCTCACAGGGACCAAACTACGAGCAGTACGTC. Its translation is CASSQGPNYEQYV.

This clonotype was counted between two and nine times. At one end the junction does not follow the germline gene, possibly because of a read error. The chain has TRBV28 and TRBJ2-5; D assignment may be TRBD1 or TRBD2 (5 bases each). Germline V lookup: CDR1 MDHEN, CDR2 SYDVKM. This CDR3 is built from 12 residues. The CDR3, as DNA: TGTGCCAGCAGTTTATCGGGGCCCATAGATCACTTC. It encodes CASSLSGPIDHF. The whole variable domain, filled in from reference TRBV28 and TRBJ2-5, reads DVKVTQSSRYLVKRTGEKVFLECVQDMDHENMFWYRQDPGLGLRLIYFSYDVKMKEKGDIPEGYSVSREKKERFSLILESASTNQTSMYLCASSLSGPIDHFGPGTRLLVL.